This T cell receptor beta chain was sequenced for a study of blood T cell repertoires in COVID-19. About the research overall: The United States, Italy and Spain provided the acute and convalescent COVID-19 samples.

Germline CDR1 is MNHNS and CDR2 is SASEGT. V lost 2 bases and J lost 8, with 7 bases in between. CDR3 length: 13 amino acids. The method was immunoSEQ multiplex PCR; TCRdb's version includes in-frame clones alone and lacks a portion of them. The table includes roughly 160,000 clones, under 85% detected once. Followed longitudinally, the Seattle patients had been enrolled during active infection. The clonotype originates from a man older than 75 with COVID-19, enrolled during active disease. The sample consisted of peripheral blood. This chain joins TRBV6-1 and TRBJ1-6, with TRBD1 as a possible D gene (5 bases). CDR3 loop: CASSEFRDSPLHF. CDR3 sequence (DNA): TGTGCCAGCAGTGAATTCAGGGATTCACCCCTCCACTTT.